This T cell receptor beta chain was observed in a study of blood T cell repertoires in COVID-19. Study-level background: Specimens from acute and convalescent COVID-19 originated in the United States, Italy and Spain. T cells, B-cell-depleted T cells, or PBMCs provided the cDNA or gDNA that served as material.

Seattle's cohort entered during active infection and was followed longitudinally. Germline V gene data show CDR1 as MNHEY and CDR2 as SMNVEV (reference sequence). The ends were cut back, 4 bases at V and 4 bases at J, with 14 bases in the middle. This CDR3 region has 15 residues. Original analysis: By means of reference gene primer amplification, nucleated cell counts were estimated. Measured with immunoSEQ multiplex PCR; TCRdb has only the in-frame clones, and not every one. V and J calls plus clone size are reproduced from that table; the DNA served to infer D and trimming. The table shows about 180,000 clones, with less than 85% occurring only once.

This receptor was identified in a woman aged 55-69 years with COVID-19, enrolled during active disease. The chain joins TRBV27 to TRBJ1-5; TRBD1 might be the D (5 bases). The specimen sequenced was peripheral blood. The CDR3 bases are TGTGCCAGCAGTTCACGGGGACTTCTAAATCAGCCCCAGCATTTT. It codes for CASSSRGLLNQPQHF.